This paragraph reports one TCR beta chain. Its matching antigen is unknown. The data were obtained in a study of blood T cells in healthy people across ages. Study-wide results and caveats: Both higher diversity and more naive CD4+ cells marked long-lived donors when set against aged donors. A strong correlation between TCR beta diversity and naive T cell percentage was seen. The donors' CMV status was not determined, possibly confounding changes in expanded clonotypes.

Trimming took off 0 bases at V and 11 bases at J, with 5 bases between the two ends. Germline V CDR1 and CDR2: MNHNS, SASEGT. The CDR3 has 12 amino acids. Next came a second PCR, run for about 6 to 12 cycles, which used a sample-barcoded 5' primer along with a J-beta primer mix. MiXCR, applied by TCRdb to the 5' RACE reads, yields one record per CDR3 protein. The sample lists 1.5 million or so distinct CDR3 sequences; approximately 43% were seen once. The source is a woman under 30 in good health. The J gene is TRBJ1-6, the V gene TRBV6-1; D unclear. Sample: blood. CDR3 sequence (DNA): TGTGCCAGCAGTGAAGCGCAGCCACCCCTCCACTTT. Residues: CASSEAQPPLHF.